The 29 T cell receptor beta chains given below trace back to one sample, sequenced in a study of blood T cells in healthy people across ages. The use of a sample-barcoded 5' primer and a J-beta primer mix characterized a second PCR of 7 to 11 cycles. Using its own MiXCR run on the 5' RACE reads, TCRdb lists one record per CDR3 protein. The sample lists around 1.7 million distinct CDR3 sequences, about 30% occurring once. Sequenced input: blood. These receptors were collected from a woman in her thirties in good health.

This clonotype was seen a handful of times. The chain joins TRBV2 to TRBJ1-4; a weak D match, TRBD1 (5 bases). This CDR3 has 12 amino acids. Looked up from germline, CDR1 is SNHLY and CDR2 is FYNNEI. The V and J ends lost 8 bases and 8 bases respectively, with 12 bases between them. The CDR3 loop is CASGPRGEKLFF. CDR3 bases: TGTGCCAGCGGCCCTAGGGGCGAAAAACTGTTTTTT.

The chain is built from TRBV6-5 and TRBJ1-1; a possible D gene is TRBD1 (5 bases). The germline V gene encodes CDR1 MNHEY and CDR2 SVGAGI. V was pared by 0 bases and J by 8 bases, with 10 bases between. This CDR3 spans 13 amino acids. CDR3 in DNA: TGTGCCAGCAGTTACTCTATCCGGGGGGAAGCTTTCTTT. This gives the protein CASSYSIRGEAFF.

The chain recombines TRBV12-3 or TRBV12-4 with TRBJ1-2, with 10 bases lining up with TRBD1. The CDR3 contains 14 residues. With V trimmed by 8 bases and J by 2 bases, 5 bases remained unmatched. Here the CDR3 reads CASEGQGYNYGYTF. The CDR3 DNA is TGTGCCAGCGAGGGACAGGGGTACAACTATGGCTACACCTTC.

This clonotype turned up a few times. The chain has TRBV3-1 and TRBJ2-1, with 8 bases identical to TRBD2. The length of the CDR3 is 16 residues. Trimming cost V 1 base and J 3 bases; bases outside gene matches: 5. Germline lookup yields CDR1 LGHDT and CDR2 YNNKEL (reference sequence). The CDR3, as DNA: TGTGCCAGCAGCCAAGGGCTAGCGGGCCGCTACAATGAGCAGTTCTTC. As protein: CASSQGLAGRYNEQFF.

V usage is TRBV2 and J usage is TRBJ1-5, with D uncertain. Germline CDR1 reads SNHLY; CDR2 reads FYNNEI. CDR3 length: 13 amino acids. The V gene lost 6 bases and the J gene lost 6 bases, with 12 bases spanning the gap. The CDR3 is CASRGELSQPQHF. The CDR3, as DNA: TGTGCCAGCAGGGGCGAGCTTAGTCAGCCCCAGCATTTT.

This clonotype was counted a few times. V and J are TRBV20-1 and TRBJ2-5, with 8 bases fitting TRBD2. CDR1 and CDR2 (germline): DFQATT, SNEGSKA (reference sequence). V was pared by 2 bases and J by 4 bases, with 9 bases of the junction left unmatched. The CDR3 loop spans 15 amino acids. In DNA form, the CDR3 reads TGCAGTGCTAGAAATCTCGGAGCGGGAGTAGAGACCCAGTACTTC. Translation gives CSARNLGAGVETQYF.

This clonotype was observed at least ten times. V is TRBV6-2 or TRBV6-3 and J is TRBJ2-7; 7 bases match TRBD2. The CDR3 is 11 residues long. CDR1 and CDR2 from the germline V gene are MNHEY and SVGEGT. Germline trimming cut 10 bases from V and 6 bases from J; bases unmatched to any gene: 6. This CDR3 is CAIGAGFEQYF. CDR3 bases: TGTGCCATAGGAGCGGGATTCGAGCAGTACTTC.

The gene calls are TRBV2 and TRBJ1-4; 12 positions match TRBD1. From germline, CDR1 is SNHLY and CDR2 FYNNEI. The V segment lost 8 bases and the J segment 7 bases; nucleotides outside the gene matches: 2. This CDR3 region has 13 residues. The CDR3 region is CASRDRGREKLFF. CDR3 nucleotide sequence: TGTGCCAGCCGGGACAGGGGGCGTGAAAAACTGTTTTTT.

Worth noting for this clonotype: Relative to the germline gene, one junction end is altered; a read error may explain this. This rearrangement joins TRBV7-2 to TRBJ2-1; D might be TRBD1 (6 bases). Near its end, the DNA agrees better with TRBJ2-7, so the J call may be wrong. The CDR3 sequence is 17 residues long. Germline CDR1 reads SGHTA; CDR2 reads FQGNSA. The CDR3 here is CANSLGAGTPSYNEQYF. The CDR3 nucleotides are TGTGCCAACAGCTTAGGAGCCGGGACACCCTCCTACAATGAGCAGTACTTC.

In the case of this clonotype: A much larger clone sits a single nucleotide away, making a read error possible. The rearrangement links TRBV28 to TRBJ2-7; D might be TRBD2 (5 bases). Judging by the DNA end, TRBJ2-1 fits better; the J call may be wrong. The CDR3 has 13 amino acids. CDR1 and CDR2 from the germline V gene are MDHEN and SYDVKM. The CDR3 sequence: CASSGRDYYEQFF. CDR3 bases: TGTGCCAGCAGTGGCCGGGATTACTACGAGCAGTTCTTC.

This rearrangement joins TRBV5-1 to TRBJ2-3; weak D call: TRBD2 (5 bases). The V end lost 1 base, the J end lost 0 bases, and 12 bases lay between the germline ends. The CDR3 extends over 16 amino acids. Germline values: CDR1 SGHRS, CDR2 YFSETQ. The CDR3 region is CASSLSSVSSTDTQYF. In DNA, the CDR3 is TGCGCCAGCAGCTTGAGTAGCGTCAGTAGCACAGATACGCAGTATTTT.

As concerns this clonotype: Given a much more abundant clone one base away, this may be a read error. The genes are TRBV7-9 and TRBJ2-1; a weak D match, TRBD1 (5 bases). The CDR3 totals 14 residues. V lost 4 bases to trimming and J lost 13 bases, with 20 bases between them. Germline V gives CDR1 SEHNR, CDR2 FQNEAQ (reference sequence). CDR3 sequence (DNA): TGTGCCAGCAGCTCGACGCTAGGGGAAGAGACCCAGTTCTTC. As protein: CASSSTLGEETQFF.

Here the CDR3 reads CASSPRTPGELFF. The CDR3 DNA is TGCGCCAGCAGCCCCAGGACCCCCGGGGAGCTGTTTTTT. The chain links TRBV5-1 to TRBJ2-2; D not resolved. V dropped 4 bases and J dropped 6 bases, with 10 bases sitting between them. Germline-derived CDR1 and CDR2 are SGHRS and YFSETQ. This CDR3 has 13 residues.

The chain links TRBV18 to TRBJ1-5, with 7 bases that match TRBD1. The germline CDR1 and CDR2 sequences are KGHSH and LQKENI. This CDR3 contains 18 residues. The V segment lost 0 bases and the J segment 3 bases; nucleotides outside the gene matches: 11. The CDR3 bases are TGTGCCAGCTCACCACCGAAGGGGGCAAGTATAAACAATCAGCCCCAGCATTTT. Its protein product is CASSPPKGASINNQPQHF.

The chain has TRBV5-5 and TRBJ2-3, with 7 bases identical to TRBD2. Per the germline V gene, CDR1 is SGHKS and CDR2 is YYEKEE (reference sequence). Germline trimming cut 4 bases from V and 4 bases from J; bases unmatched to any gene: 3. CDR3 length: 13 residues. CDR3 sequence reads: CASSGLEADTQYF. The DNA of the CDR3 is TGTGCCAGCAGCGGACTAGAGGCAGATACGCAGTATTTT.

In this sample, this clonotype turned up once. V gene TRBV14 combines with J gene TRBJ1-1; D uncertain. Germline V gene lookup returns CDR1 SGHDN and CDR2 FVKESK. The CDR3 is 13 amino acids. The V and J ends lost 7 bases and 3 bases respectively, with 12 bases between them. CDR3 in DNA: TGTGCCAGCAATTCGGCGGTGGACACTGAAGCTTTCTTT. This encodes CASNSAVDTEAFF.

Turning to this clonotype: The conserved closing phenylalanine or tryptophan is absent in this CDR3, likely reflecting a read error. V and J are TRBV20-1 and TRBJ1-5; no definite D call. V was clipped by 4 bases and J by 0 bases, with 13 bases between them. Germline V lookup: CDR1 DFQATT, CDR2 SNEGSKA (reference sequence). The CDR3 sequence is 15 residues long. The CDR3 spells CSATSTGVSNQPQHS. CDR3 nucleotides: TGCAGTGCTACCTCAACTGGGGTTAGCAATCAGCCCCAGCATTCT.

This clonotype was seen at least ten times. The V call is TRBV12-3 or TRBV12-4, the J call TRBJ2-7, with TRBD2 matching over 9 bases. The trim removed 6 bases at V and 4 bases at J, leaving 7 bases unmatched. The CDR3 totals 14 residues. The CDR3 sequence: CASRFSGGKYEQYF. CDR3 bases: TGTGCCAGCAGGTTTAGCGGGGGAAAGTACGAGCAGTACTTC.

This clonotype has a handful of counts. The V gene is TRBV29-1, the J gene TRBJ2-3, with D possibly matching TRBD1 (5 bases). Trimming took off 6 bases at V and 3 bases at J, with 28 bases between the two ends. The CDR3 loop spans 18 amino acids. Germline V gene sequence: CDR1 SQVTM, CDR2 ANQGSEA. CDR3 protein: CSVSPPPGAVVGTDTQYF. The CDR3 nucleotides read TGCAGCGTCTCCCCCCCCCCTGGGGCAGTAGTCGGTACAGATACGCAGTATTTT.

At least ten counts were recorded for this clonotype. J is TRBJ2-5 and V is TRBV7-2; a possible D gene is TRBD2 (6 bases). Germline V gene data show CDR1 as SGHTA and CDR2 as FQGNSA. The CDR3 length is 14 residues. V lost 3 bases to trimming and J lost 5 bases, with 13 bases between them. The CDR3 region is CASSFGGSFETQYF. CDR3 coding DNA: TGTGCCAGCAGCTTTGGAGGGTCTTTTGAGACCCAGTACTTC.

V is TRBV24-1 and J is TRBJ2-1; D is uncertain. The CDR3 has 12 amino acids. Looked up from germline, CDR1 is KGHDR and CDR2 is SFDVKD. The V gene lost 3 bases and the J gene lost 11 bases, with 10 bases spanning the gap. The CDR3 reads CATSDDGFKQFF. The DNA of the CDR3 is TGTGCCACCAGTGATGACGGGTTTAAGCAGTTCTTC.

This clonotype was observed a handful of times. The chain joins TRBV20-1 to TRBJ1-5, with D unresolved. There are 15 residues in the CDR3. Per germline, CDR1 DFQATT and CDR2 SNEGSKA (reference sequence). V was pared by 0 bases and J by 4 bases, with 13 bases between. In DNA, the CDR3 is TGCAGTGCTAGAGATCGAAGGGTACCTAATCAGCCCCAGCATTTT. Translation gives CSARDRRVPNQPQHF.

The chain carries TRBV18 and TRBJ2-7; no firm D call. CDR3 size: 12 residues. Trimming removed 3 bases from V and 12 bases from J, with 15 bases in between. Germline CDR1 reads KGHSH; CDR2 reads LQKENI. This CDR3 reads CASSPIPETRYF. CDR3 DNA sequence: TGTGCCAGCTCACCGATCCCAGAGACCCGGTACTTC.

The CDR3 bases are TGTGCCAGTAGTTTCACAAAGGATGAGCAGTTCTTC. Residues: CASSFTKDEQFF. The chain carries TRBV19 and TRBJ2-1; D is undetermined. Looked up from germline, CDR1 is LNHDA and CDR2 is SQIVND (reference sequence). V was clipped by 5 bases and J by 8 bases, with 10 bases between them. This CDR3 is built from 12 residues.

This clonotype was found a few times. CDR3 region: CASSPTRGGGTQYF. In DNA form, the CDR3 reads TGTGCCAGCAGCCCTACTAGGGGTGGCGGTACGCAGTATTTT. This sequence joins TRBV2 and TRBJ2-3; D may match TRBD1 or TRBD2 (5 bases each). The CDR3 sequence is 14 residues long. The germline V gene encodes CDR1 SNHLY and CDR2 FYNNEI. V lost 6 bases, J lost 8 bases, and 18 bases lay in between.

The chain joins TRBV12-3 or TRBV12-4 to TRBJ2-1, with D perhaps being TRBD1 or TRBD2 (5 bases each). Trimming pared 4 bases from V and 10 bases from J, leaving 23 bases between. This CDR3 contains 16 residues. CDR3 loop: CASSSRPTYGGAEQFF. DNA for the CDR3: TGTGCCAGCAGTTCGCGGCCCACGTATGGGGGAGCCGAGCAGTTCTTC.

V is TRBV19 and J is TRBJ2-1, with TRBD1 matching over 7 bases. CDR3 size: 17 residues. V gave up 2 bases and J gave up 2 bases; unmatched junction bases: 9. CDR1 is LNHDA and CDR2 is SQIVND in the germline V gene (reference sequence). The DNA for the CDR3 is TGTGCCAGTAGTATACGCCCGACAGGGATTCCCTACAATGAGCAGTTCTTC. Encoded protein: CASSIRPTGIPYNEQFF.

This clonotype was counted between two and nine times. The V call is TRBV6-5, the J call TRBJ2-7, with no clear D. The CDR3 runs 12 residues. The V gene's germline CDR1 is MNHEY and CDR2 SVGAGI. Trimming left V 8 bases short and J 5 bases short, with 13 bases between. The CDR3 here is CASGPKGHEQYF. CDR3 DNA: TGTGCCAGCGGACCAAAGGGCCACGAGCAGTACTTC.

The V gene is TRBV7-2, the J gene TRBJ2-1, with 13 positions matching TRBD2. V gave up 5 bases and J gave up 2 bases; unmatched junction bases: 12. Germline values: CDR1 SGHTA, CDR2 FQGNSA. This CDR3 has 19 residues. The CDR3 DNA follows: TGTGCCAGCAGCCAATTAAGGACTAGCGGGAGCGGACCCTACAATGAGCAGTTCTTC. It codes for CASSQLRTSGSGPYNEQFF.